Below, 10 T cell receptor beta chains from the same sample are listed, as sequenced in a study of OX40 agonist ivuxolimab in advanced cancers. Assay: immunoSEQ multiplex PCR; the TCRdb copy retains only in-frame clones and omits some. The data contain tens of thousands of clones, roughly 90% of them seen just once; the ten biggest clones take up approximately 0.67%. Sample: CD4+ or CD8+ T cells sorted from blood, taken in a trial of the OX40 agonist ivuxolimab. These receptor sequences come from an adult with an advanced solid tumor such as melanoma, head and neck, liver or kidney cancer.

The rearrangement joins TRBV7-9 to TRBJ2-7; no clear D. Germline CDR1 is SEHNR and CDR2 is FQNEAQ (reference sequence). CDR3 length: 11 amino acids. V lost 5 bases and J 6 bases, leaving 8 bases between the germline ends. The CDR3: CASSIRSEQYF. CDR3 in DNA: TGTGCCAGCAGCATAAGGAGCGAGCAGTACTTC. The variable domain in full, completed from reference TRBV7-9 and TRBJ2-7, reads DTGVSQNPRHKITKRGQNVTFRCDPISEHNRLYWYRQTLGQGPEFLTYFQNEAQLEKSRLLSDRFSAERPKGSFSTLEIQRTEQGDSAMYLCASSIRSEQYFGPGTRLTVT.

The chain has TRBV12-5 and TRBJ2-3; no clear D gene. CDR3 size: 13 residues. V gave up 6 bases and J gave up 1 base, with 8 bases separating them. CDR1 LGHNT and CDR2 FRNRAP come from the germline V gene. CDR3 residues: CASGSRGTDTQYF. The CDR3 DNA is TGTGCTAGTGGGTCCCGGGGCACAGATACGCAGTATTTT.

V is TRBV7-2 and J is TRBJ2-7; D is unclear. The germline V gene encodes CDR1 SGHTA and CDR2 FQGNSA. Trimming cost V 2 bases and J 6 bases, with 5 bases left between them. This CDR3 is built from 11 residues. CDR3 bases: TGTGCCAGCAGCTTACGGGTCGAGCAGTACTTC. Encoded protein: CASSLRVEQYF.

Written as DNA, the CDR3 is TGTGCCATCAGGGAAGGGGGGAACACTGAAGCTTTCTTT. Protein sequence: CAIREGGNTEAFF. The J gene is TRBJ1-1, the V gene TRBV10-3; weak D call: TRBD1 (6 bases). Looked up from germline, CDR1 is ENHRY and CDR2 is SYGVKD. V was cut by 6 bases and J by 1 base, with 9 bases left in between. This CDR3 comprises 13 residues.

The gene calls are TRBV27 and TRBJ1-3, with D unclear. Looked up from germline, CDR1 is MNHEY and CDR2 is SMNVEV (reference sequence). V was trimmed by 6 bases and J by 4 bases, leaving 10 bases between them. The length of the CDR3 is 13 residues. The CDR3 nucleotides are TGTGCCAGCAGCCGCGACATGGGAAACACCATATATTTT. Translated: CASSRDMGNTIYF.

The J gene is TRBJ1-1, the V gene TRBV6-1, with a weak D call TRBD1 (6 bases). In germline, CDR1 is MNHNS, CDR2 SASEGT. V lost 4 bases and J 3 bases, leaving 15 bases between the germline ends. CDR3 length equals 15 residues. The CDR3 region is CASSVGGARYTEAFF. The CDR3 nucleotides are TGTGCCAGCAGTGTTGGGGGGGCTAGGTACACTGAAGCTTTCTTT.

The chain employs TRBV4-1 and TRBJ1-2; D remains ambiguous. This CDR3 has 16 residues. V lost 4 bases and J 5 bases, leaving 20 bases between the germline ends. Germline CDR1 MGHRA, CDR2 YSYEKL. The CDR3 nucleotides read TGCGCCAGCAGCCCCGTTCCCGGGCTACTTCAATATGGCTACACCTTC. Its translation is CASSPVPGLLQYGYTF.

This sequence joins TRBV6-6 and TRBJ2-1; TRBD2 might be the D (6 bases). There are 14 residues in the CDR3. V was pared by 2 bases and J by 1 base, with 6 bases between. Germline V gene lookup returns CDR1 MNHNY and CDR2 SVGAGI (reference sequence). CDR3 loop: CASSYGTSYNEQFF. The CDR3 nucleotides read TGTGCCAGCAGTTACGGGACTTCCTACAATGAGCAGTTCTTC.

V gene TRBV7-2 combines with J gene TRBJ1-6; no definite D call. The CDR3 is 17 residues long. Germline-derived CDR1 and CDR2 are SGHTA and FQGNSA. V lost 5 bases to trimming and J lost 6 bases, with 20 bases between them. The CDR3 nucleotides are TGTGCCAGCAGCCCCGTGAGGACTGGAGTCCCTAATTCACCCCTCCACTTT. Residues: CASSPVRTGVPNSPLHF.

This rearrangement joins TRBV18 to TRBJ1-5; 8 bases map to TRBD1. After removal of 5 bases from V and 6 bases from J, the junction contained 6 bases not matched to a gene. From germline, CDR1 is KGHSH and CDR2 LQKENI. This CDR3 is 14 amino acids long. CDR3 in amino acids: CASSRDGTGQPQHF. CDR3 in DNA: TGTGCCAGCTCAAGAGATGGGACAGGTCAGCCCCAGCATTTT.